The rows below give T cell receptor beta chains drawn from one sample of a study of T cell responses to AZD1222 COVID-19 vaccine. This table comes from immunoSEQ multiplex PCR, and its TCRdb copy is limited to in-frame clones, with some not included. The sample holds about 170,000 clones, roughly 85% seen once. The sequenced sample was peripheral blood, obtained 28 days after the second AZD1222 dose. These receptors all come from an adult who received the AZD1222 COVID-19 vaccine. The CDR3 runs from the conserved cysteine through the conserved F or W. A D gene is named only where the DNA matches it firmly. The listing skips clone size in some rows; elsewhere it reads once, few, many or a size class.

clone size: .
J gene: TRBJ1-1
D gene: .
V gene: TRBV27
CDR3 length: 15
CDR3 DNA: TGTGCCAGCAGTTTATCGAACAGATTTTACACTGAAGCTTTCTTT
CDR3 protein: CASSLSNRFYTEAFF

clone size: few
J gene: TRBJ1-2
D gene: .
V gene: TRBV14
CDR3 length: 15
CDR3 DNA: TGTGCCAGCAGCCCGAACGGACAGAGTTTCTATGGCTACACCTTC
CDR3 protein: CASSPNGQSFYGYTF

clone size: .
J gene: TRBJ1-1
D gene: .
V gene: TRBV18
CDR3 length: 13
CDR3 DNA: TGTGCCAGCTCAACGAGAGGGAACACTGAAGCTTTCTTT
CDR3 protein: CASSTRGNTEAFF

clone size: .
J gene: TRBJ1-2
D gene: TRBD1
V gene: TRBV28
CDR3 length: 14
CDR3 DNA: TGTGCCAGCAGTTTAGGTGACAGGGAAAGTGGCTACACCTTC
CDR3 protein: CASSLGDRESGYTF

clone size: .
J gene: TRBJ1-2
D gene: TRBD1
V gene: TRBV7-2
CDR3 length: 15
CDR3 DNA: TGTGCCAGCAGCTCTGGGACAGGGTGGAACTATGGCTACACCTTC
CDR3 protein: CASSSGTGWNYGYTF

clone size: few
J gene: TRBJ1-3
D gene: .
V gene: TRBV10-2
CDR3 length: 12
CDR3 DNA: TGCGCCAGCAGAACAGAAGGAAACACCATATATTTT
CDR3 protein: CASRTEGNTIYF

clone size: .
J gene: TRBJ1-1
D gene: .
V gene: TRBV21-1
CDR3 length: 9
CDR3 DNA: TGTGACGAGCGGCCTGAAGCTTTCTTT
CDR3 protein: CDERPEAFF

clone size: once
J gene: TRBJ1-6
D gene: TRBD1
V gene: TRBV10-2
CDR3 length: 15
CDR3 DNA: TGCGCCAGCAGTGGGCAGGGGGCTGGGAATTCACCCCTCCACTTT
CDR3 protein: CASSGQGAGNSPLHF

clone size: .
J gene: TRBJ1-1
D gene: .
V gene: TRBV5-1
CDR3 length: 14
CDR3 DNA: TGCGCCAGCAGCTTGGATCAGGGTTTGGCTGAAGCTTTCTTT
CDR3 protein: CASSLDQGLAEAFF

clone size: .
J gene: TRBJ2-3
D gene: TRBD2
V gene: TRBV6-4
CDR3 length: 16
CDR3 DNA: TGTGCCAGCAGTGACTCAGAGCGGGGGGCCACAGATACGCAGTATTTT
CDR3 protein: CASSDSERGATDTQYF

clone size: .
J gene: TRBJ2-6
D gene: .
V gene: TRBV3-1/TRBV3-2
CDR3 length: 17
CDR3 DNA: TGTGCCAGCAGCCTTTCAGACCGGGAGCCTGGGGCCAACGTCCTGACTTTC
CDR3 protein: CASSLSDREPGANVLTF

clone size: .
J gene: TRBJ1-1
D gene: .
V gene: TRBV10-2
CDR3 length: 11
CDR3 DNA: TGCGCCAGCAGTGACCTGAACGAAGCTTTCTTT
CDR3 protein: CASSDLNEAFF

clone size: .
J gene: TRBJ1-6
D gene: TRBD1
V gene: TRBV12-5
CDR3 length: 13
CDR3 DNA: TGTGCTAGTGGTTTGGGACAGGGTAAACCCCTCCACTTT
CDR3 protein: CASGLGQGKPLHF